This paragraph covers one T cell receptor beta chain sequence. Its antigen remains unidentified. One entry per CDR3 protein results from TCRdb running MiXCR on the 5' RACE reads. Of roughly 410,000 distinct CDR3 sequences detected, 20% to 25% appear once; the ten largest clones hold around 8.7%. This sample was taken from a study of T-cell memory formation after mild COVID-19. Findings and caveats of the study: CD4/CD8 balance held among clones contracting day 15 to 85, and later expanders leaned CD4+.

In germline, CDR1 is PRHDT, CDR2 FYEKMQ (reference sequence). The CDR3 is made up of 16 amino acids. J gave up 2 bases and V 5 bases, and 12 bases lay outside the gene matches. This chain connects TRBV13 to TRBJ2-7, with 7 bases fitting TRBD1. Source material: PBMCs or a T cell subset sorted from them (not recorded which). This clonotype was obtained from an adult woman who had mild COVID-19 (a few samples of this study predate the infection). Cell type and time point are not known. The CDR3 reads CASSPNPGQSTYEQYF. CDR3 nucleotides: TGTGCCAGCAGCCCGAACCCGGGACAGTCCACCTACGAGCAGTACTTC.